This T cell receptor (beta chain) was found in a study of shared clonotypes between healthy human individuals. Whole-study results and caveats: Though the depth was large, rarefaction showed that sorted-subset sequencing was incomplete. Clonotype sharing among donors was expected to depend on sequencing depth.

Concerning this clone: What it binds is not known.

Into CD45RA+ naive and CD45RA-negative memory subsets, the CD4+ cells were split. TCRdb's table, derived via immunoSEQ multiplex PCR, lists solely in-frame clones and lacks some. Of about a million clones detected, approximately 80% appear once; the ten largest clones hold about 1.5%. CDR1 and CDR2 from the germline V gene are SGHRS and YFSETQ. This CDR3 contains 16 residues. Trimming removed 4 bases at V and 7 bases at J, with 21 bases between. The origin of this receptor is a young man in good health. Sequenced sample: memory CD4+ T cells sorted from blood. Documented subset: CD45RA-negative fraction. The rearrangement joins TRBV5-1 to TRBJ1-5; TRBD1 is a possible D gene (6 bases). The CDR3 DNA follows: TGCGCCAGCAGCCCGAACCCCACAGGGTCCGGACAGCCCCAGCATTTT. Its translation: CASSPNPTGSGQPQHF.